Here is one TCR beta chain with its context. No antigen is known for it. These data are taken from a study of cytomegalovirus exposure and HLA in healthy donors. Study-level background: HLA-typed donors were the source of about 85 million unique TCRs held in an early data release. Study conclusions and caveats: Productive status was seen about 90% or about 30% of the time for most TCR beta V segments in an earlier analysis. Cytomegalovirus-associated status was assigned to some 180 TCR beta chains. Later on, analysis showed that most CMV-associated TCR beta chains appeared to be HLA-restricted.

PCR amplification relied on 60 Vbeta primers (plus 13 Jbeta primers). Libraries were prepared by immunoSEQ multiplex PCR; TCRdb keeps only in-frame clonotypes and omits some of them. The data contain 120,000 or so clones, roughly a sixth of them seen just once; the ten biggest clones take up approximately 2.9%. The sample taken for sequencing was PBMCs. The TCR sequence derives from a female donor in good health and CMV-seropositive.

CDR3 amino acids: CSVEDWGRAGNTIYF. The CDR3 region has the DNA TGCAGCGTTGAAGATTGGGGCAGGGCTGGAAACACCATATATTTT. The chain has TRBV29-1 and TRBJ1-3; the D gene is possibly TRBD1 (5 bases). Between the trimmed V and J ends, which lost 0 bases and 2 bases, there was a span of 11 bases. Germline V lookup: CDR1 SQVTM, CDR2 ANQGSEA. This CDR3 region has 15 residues.